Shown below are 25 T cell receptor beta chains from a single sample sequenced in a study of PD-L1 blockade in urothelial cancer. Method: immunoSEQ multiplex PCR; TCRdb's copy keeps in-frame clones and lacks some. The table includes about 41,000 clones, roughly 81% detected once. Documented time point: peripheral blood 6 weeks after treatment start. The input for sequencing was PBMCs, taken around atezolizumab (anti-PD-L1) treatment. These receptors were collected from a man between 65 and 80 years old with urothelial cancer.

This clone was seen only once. The CDR3 bases are TGTGCCTGGAGTGTAACAGGTGGAGAGCAGTTCTTC. Its protein product is CAWSVTGGEQFF. The genes are TRBV30 and TRBJ2-1, with D perhaps matching TRBD1 (5 bases). Looked up from germline, CDR1 is GTSNPN and CDR2 is SVGIG (reference sequence). V lost 0 bases, J lost 10 bases, and 10 bases lay in between. This CDR3 comprises 12 residues.

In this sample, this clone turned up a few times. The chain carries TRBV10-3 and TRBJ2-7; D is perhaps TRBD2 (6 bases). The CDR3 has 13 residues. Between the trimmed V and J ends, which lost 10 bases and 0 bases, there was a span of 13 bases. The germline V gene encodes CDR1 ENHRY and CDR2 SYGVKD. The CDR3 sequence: CATRRGRSYEQYF. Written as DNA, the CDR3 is TGTGCCACACGGCGGGGTCGCTCCTACGAGCAGTACTTC.

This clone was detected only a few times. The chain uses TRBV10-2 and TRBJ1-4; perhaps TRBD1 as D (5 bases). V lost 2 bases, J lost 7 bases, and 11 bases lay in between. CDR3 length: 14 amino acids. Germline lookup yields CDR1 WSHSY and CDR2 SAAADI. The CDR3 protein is CASSEQGGTEKLFF. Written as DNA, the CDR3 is TGCGCCAGCAGTGAGCAGGGAGGTACTGAAAAACTGTTTTTT.

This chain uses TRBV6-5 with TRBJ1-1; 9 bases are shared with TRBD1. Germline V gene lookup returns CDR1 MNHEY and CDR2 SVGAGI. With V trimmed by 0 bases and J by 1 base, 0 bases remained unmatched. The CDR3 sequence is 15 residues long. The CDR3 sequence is CASSYSDRGNTEAFF. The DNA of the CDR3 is TGTGCCAGCAGTTACTCGGACAGGGGGAACACTGAAGCTTTCTTT.

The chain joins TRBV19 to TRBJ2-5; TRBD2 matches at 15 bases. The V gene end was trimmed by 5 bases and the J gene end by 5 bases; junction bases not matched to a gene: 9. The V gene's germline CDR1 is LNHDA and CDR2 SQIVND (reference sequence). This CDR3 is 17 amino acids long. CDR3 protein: CASSSRTSGRAQETQYF. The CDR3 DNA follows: TGTGCCAGTAGTTCCAGGACTAGCGGGAGGGCCCAGGAGACCCAGTACTTC.

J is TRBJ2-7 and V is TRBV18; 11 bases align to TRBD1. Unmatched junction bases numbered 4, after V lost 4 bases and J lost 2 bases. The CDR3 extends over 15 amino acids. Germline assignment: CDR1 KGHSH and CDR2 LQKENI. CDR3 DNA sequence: TGTGCCAGCTCACGGCCGGGACAGGGGGCCTACGAGCAGTACTTC. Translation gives CASSRPGQGAYEQYF. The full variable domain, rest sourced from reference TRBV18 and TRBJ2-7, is NAGVMQNPRHLVRRRGQEARLRCSPMKGHSHVYWYRQLPEEGLKFMVYLQKENIIDESGMPKERFSAEFPKEGPSILRIQQVVRGDSAAYFCASSRPGQGAYEQYFGPGTRLTVT.

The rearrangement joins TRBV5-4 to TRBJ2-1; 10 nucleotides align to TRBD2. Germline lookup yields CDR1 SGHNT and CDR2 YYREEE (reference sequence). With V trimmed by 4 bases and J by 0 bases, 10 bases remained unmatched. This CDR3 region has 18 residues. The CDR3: CASSPGGSGRNSYNEQFF. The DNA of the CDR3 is TGTGCCAGCAGCCCCGGAGGTAGCGGGAGGAACTCCTACAATGAGCAGTTCTTC.

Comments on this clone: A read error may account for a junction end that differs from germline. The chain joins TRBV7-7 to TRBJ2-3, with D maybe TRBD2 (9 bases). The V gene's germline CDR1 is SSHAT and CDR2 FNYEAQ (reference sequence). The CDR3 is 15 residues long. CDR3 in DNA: TGTGCTAGCAGCCAGGGGGCGGGAGGGTCGGATACGCAGTATTTT. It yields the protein CASSQGAGGSDTQYF.

CDR3 coding DNA: TGTGCCAGCACACAATTACGGGAAGGCGGTGAGCAGTTCTTC. This sequence encodes CASTQLREGGEQFF. The chain recombines TRBV2 with TRBJ2-1; perhaps TRBD2 as D (5 bases). Germline values: CDR1 SNHLY, CDR2 FYNNEI. Trimming took off 7 bases at V and 9 bases at J, with 19 bases between the two ends. This CDR3 spans 14 amino acids.

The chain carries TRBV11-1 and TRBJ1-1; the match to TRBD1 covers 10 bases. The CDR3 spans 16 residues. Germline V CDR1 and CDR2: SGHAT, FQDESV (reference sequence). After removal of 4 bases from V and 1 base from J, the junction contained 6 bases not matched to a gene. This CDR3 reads CASSSGTGVWNTEAFF. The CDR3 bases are TGTGCCAGCAGCTCCGGGACAGGGGTATGGAACACTGAAGCTTTCTTT.

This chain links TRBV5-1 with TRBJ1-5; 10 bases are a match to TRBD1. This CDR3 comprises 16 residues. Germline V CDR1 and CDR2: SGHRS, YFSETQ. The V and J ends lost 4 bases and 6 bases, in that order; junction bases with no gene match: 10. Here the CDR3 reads CASSPGTGVLSQPQHF. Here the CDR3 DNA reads TGCGCCAGCAGCCCAGGGACAGGGGTCTTGAGTCAGCCCCAGCATTTT.

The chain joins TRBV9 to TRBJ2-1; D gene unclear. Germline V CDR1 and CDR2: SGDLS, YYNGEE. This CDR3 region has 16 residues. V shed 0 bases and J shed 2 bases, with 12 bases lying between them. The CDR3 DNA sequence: TGTGCCAGCAGCGTAGGTCTTAGCAAAGCCTACAATGAGCAGTTCTTC. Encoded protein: CASSVGLSKAYNEQFF.

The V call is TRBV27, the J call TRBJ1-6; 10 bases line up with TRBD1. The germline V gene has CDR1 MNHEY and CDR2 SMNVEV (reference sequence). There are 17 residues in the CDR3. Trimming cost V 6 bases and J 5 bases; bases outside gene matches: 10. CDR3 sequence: CASRSLSGTGDNSPLHF. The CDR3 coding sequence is TGTGCCAGCAGAAGCCTGTCTGGGACAGGGGATAATTCACCCCTCCACTTT.

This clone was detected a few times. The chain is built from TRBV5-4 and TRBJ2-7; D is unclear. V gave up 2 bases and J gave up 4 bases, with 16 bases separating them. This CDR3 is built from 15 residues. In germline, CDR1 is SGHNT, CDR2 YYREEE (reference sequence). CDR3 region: CASSFEASARYEQYF. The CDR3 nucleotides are TGTGCCAGCAGCTTCGAGGCCTCCGCGAGGTACGAGCAGTACTTC.

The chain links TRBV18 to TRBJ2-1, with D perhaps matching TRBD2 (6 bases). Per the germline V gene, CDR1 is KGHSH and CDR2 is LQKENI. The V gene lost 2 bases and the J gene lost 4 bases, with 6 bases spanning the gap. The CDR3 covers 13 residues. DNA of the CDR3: TGTGCCAGCTCACCAGGACTATACAATGAGCAGTTCTTC. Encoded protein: CASSPGLYNEQFF.

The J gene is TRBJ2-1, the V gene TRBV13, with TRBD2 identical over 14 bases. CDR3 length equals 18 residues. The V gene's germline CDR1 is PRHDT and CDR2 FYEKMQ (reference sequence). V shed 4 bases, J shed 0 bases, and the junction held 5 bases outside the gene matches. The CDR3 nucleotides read TGTGCCAGCAGCTACGGGACTAGCGGGAGCGGCTCCTACAATGAGCAGTTCTTC. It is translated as CASSYGTSGSGSYNEQFF.

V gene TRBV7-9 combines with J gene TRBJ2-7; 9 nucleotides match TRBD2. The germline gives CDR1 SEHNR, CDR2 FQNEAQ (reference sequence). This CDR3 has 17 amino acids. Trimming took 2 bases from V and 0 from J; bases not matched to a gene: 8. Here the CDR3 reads CASSLYGGGRASYEQYF. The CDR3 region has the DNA TGTGCCAGCAGCTTATACGGGGGCGGGAGGGCCTCCTACGAGCAGTACTTC.

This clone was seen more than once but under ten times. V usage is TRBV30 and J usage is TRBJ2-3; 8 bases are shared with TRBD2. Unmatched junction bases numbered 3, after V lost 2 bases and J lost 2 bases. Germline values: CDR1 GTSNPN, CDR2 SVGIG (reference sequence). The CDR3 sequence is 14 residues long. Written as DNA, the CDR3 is TGTGCCTGGAGTACTAGCGGAGCCACAGATACGCAGTATTTT. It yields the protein CAWSTSGATDTQYF.

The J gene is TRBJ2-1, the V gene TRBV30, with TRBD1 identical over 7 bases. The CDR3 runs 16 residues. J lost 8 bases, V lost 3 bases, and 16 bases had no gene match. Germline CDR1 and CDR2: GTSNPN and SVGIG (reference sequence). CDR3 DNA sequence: TGTGCCTGGAGGGGAAAGGTAGGGGGCGAGGTCTATGAGCAGTTCTTC. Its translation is CAWRGKVGGEVYEQFF.

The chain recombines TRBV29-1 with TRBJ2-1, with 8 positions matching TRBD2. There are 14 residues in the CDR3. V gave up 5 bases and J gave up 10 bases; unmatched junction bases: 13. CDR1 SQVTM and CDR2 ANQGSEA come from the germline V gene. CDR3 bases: TGCAGCGTTCTAGGACTCCTCGCGGGGGGAGAGCAGTTCTTC. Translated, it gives CSVLGLLAGGEQFF.

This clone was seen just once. The DNA for the CDR3 is TGCGCCAGCAGCATGGGACAGCGAAACTCCTACGAGCAGTACTTC. Protein product: CASSMGQRNSYEQYF. The chain employs TRBV5-1 and TRBJ2-7; 7 positions agree with TRBD1. Germline loops: CDR1 SGHRS, CDR2 YFSETQ. V lost 4 bases, J lost 0 bases, and 7 bases stayed unmatched. CDR3 length equals 15 residues.

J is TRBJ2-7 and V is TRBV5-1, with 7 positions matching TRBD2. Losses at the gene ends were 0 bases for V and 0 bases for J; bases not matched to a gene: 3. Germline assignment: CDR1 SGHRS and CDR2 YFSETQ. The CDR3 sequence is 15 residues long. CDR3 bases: TGCGCCAGCAGCTTGGAGGTAGCGGGCTCCTACGAGCAGTACTTC. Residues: CASSLEVAGSYEQYF.

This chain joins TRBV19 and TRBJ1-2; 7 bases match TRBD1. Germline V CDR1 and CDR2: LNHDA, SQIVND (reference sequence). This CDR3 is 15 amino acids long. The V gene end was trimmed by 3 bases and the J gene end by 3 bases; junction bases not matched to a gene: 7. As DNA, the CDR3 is TGTGCCAGTAGTATGATGACAGGGAAGGACTATGGCTACACCTTC. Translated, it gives CASSMMTGKDYGYTF.

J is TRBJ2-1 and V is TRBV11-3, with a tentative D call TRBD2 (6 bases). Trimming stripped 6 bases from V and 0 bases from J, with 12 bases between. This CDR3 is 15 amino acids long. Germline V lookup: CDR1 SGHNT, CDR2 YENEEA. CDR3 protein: CASSLYGSSYNEQFF. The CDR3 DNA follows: TGTGCCAGCAGTTTATACGGGAGCTCCTACAATGAGCAGTTCTTC.

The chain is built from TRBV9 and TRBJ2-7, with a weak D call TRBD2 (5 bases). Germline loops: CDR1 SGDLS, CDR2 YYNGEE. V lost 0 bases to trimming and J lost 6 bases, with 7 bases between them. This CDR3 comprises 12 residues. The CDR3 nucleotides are TGTGCCAGCAGCGTAGGAGAGGGCGAGCAGTACTTC. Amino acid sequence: CASSVGEGEQYF.